This entry is about one T cell receptor (beta chain). The target of this receptor is not known. The sample holds no much larger clone one base away, and base qualities are not on file. CD4+ T cells from unexposed donors were collected before the COVID-19 pandemic (2011-2018). The EasySep CD4+ T cell isolation kit was used to isolate CD4+ T cells once the cultures had run for ten to eleven days. As cell numbers permitted, CD4+ T cells from unexposed donors were tested for reactivity to SARS-CoV-2 S and N and to four common cold coronavirus spike pools. PBMCs were cultured at about 1.9 million per well in IMDM supplemented with around 5% human AB serum and around 9.2 IU/ml IL-2. Half of the culture medium was replaced with fresh IL-2-containing medium on days 3 and 7. In general, every peptide culture condition was set up in three replicate wells. Leukapheresis product for the unexposed donors was purchased commercially. PBMCs were isolated from leukapheresis product or whole blood by Ficoll-Paque PLUS gradient centrifugation. PBMCs were either cryopreserved at -140 degrees C or used fresh in the expansion assay. The QIAamp Micro DNA Kit was used to extract genomic DNA from the CD4+ T cells.

Its CDR3 holds 15 amino acids, cysteine through phenylalanine. The CDR3 DNA has 45 bases and is translated from base 1. CDR1 MNHEY and CDR2 SVGAGI are derived from the germline V gene. V and J are truncated by 0 bases and 2 bases respectively, leaving an intervening sequence of 8 bases. The sample belongs to a study of CD4 T cells in relation to SARS-CoV-2 and coronaviruses (dated by TCRdb to the early 2020s). With respect to the entire study: In the ViraFEST assay, PBMCs were cultured with antigen for roughly ten days, after which TCR beta CDR3s were sequenced to identify clonal expansions specific to the antigen. HLA restriction was mapped for shared crossreactive spike epitopes using patient-derived lymphoblastoid cell lines. An HIV-1 Nef peptide pool or a no-peptide culture served as the negative reference condition. At the level of individual TCR clonotypes, the study evaluated whether memory CD4+ T cells crossreact between the spike proteins of SARS-CoV-2 and those of common cold coronaviruses. For other donors in the study, expansion assays were sequenced with a different, Illumina-based TCR-beta assay. The Adaptive Biotechnologies TCR-sequencing kit was used to sequence samples from three pre-COVID donors and the naive versus memory experiments, whereas other data were Illumina-based. Beyond this particular receptor, the publication reports: Memory CD4+ clonotypes crossrecognizing SARS-CoV-2 and at least one common cold coronavirus spike were found in roughly 59% of donors. Significantly weaker SARS-CoV-2-driven expansion was shown by crossreactive clones than by monoreactive clones, consistent with antigenic imprinting. Since the crossreactivity analysis centred on spike protein, crossreactivity against other viral proteins was not assessed. The study was limited by small numbers of patients and tested TCRs. Pre-pandemic and post-infection samples were not both contributed by any donor, so tracing of the source of pre-existing responses was limited.

Library prep was done by the immunoSEQ multiplex PCR assay. Per the authors' processing: During preprocessing, nonproductive sequences were removed, along with CDR3s that did not begin with C, did not end with F or W, or were shorter than 7 amino acids. Antigen-specific clonotypes were called with the MANAFEST web app on the basis of expansion relative to the reference and to other culture wells. To be counted as positive, a clone had to show significant expansion compared with the reference culture, at an FDR below 0.05, in 2 of 3 replicate wells. A further requirement for positive clones was significant expansion compared with all other tandem wells, along with an odds ratio above 5. CDR3 homology was quantified as pairwise Levenshtein distance, calculated with the stringdist R package after three terminal residues were trimmed from each end. Sourced from immuneACCESS, this table was stored by TCRdb with only in-frame sequences that have V and J called. A share of the clones is absent; for the studies checked, an unresolved V gene accounts for under half, and the remainder has no known explanation. The V and J calls and clone size come from that table; D and trimming were worked out from the DNA. The sample profile shows 25,000 to 30,000 clones; around three quarters of them were found once. The top ten constitute around 15% of the sample.

The sequenced sample consisted of CD4+ T cells from PBMCs, cultured in vitro. The receptor comes from a human donor in good health. The rearranged chain carries TRBV6-5 and TRBJ2-1; the D gene cannot be resolved beyond TRBD1 or TRBD2, each matching 5 bases. The DNA sequence is given as TGTGCCAGCAGTTACTCGGGACCAACCTACAATGAGCAGTTCTTC. This sequence encodes CASSYSGPTYNEQFF.